These 27 T cell receptor beta chains share one sample of origin, sequenced in a study of cytomegalovirus exposure and HLA in healthy donors (TCRdb year 2017). Library generation was performed with the immunoSEQ multiplex PCR assay. For the multiplex PCR, a mixture combining 60 forward primers for TCR Vbeta segments and 13 reverse primers for TCR Jbeta segments was used. Here the immuneACCESS table is served through TCRdb, limited to in-frame sequences with V and J called. Missing clones are a known gap in these copies; in checked studies unresolved V genes cover under half, and the rest lacks a known reason. This sample comprises roughly 140,000 clones, roughly 80% of them detected only once. The ten largest clonotypes hold 4.9% of the sample. The sample consisted of PBMCs. Receptor source: a woman in her forties or fifties in good health and CMV-seronegative.

The chain joins TRBV5-1 to TRBJ1-1, with D uncertain. V gave up 5 bases and J gave up 1 base, with 12 bases separating them. CDR1 SGHRS and CDR2 YFSETQ come from the germline V gene. The CDR3 runs 14 residues. CDR3 coding DNA: TGCGCCAGCAGGCCGACGGCTAGGAACACTGAAGCTTTCTTT. As protein: CASRPTARNTEAFF.

The rearrangement uses TRBV28 and TRBJ2-7; 11 nucleotides match TRBD1. This CDR3 comprises 15 residues. The germline V gene encodes CDR1 MDHEN and CDR2 SYDVKM. V lost 1 base, J lost 6 bases, and 5 bases stayed unmatched. The CDR3 DNA is TGTGCCAGCAGTTTATTGGACAGGGGGCGCGGCGAGCAGTACTTC. It codes for CASSLLDRGRGEQYF.

The count of this clone is one. The chain uses TRBV7-2 and TRBJ1-2, with TRBD1 as a possible D gene (6 bases). Trimming took off 5 bases at V and 9 bases at J, with 22 bases between the two ends. CDR1 and CDR2 (germline): SGHTA, FQGNSA. The CDR3 covers 15 residues. CDR3 in DNA: TGTGCCAGCAGCCCATCTTCGGACAGCCTGGTCCGCTACACCTTC. Translated, it gives CASSPSSDSLVRYTF. Using reference TRBV7-2 and TRBJ1-2 for the parts outside the CDR3, the full variable domain is GAGVSQSPSNKVTEKGKDVELRCDPISGHTALYWYRQSLGQGLEFLIYFQGNSAPDKSGLPSDRFSAERTGGSVSTLTIQRTQQEDSAVYLCASSPSSDSLVRYTFGSGTRLTVV.

This clone has just a few counts. The chain uses TRBV7-9 and TRBJ2-5; 8 nucleotides agree with TRBD2. Trimming took 4 bases from V and 1 from J; bases not matched to a gene: 2. Germline V gene lookup returns CDR1 SEHNR and CDR2 FQNEAQ (reference sequence). This CDR3 is 14 amino acids long. The CDR3 loop is CASSSTSGQETQYF. CDR3 bases: TGTGCCAGCAGCTCTACTAGCGGCCAAGAGACCCAGTACTTC.

The chain joins TRBV7-9 to TRBJ2-5, with 8 bases lining up with TRBD1. The CDR3 is 15 residues long. CDR1 is SEHNR and CDR2 is FQNEAQ in the germline V gene (reference sequence). V lost 5 bases to trimming and J lost 5 bases; unmatched junction nucleotides: 10. The CDR3 protein is CASSLLTGGEETQYF. Here the CDR3 DNA reads TGTGCCAGCAGCCTTCTTACAGGGGGAGAGGAGACCCAGTACTTC.

This sequence joins TRBV9 and TRBJ2-3, with 7 bases lining up with TRBD2. Germline V gene lookup returns CDR1 SGDLS and CDR2 YYNGEE. V lost 0 bases and J lost 3; bases outside the gene matches: 10. CDR3 size: 17 residues. CDR3 protein: CASSVAEGLDLTDTQYF. DNA for the CDR3: TGTGCCAGCAGCGTAGCCGAAGGACTAGACCTAACAGATACGCAGTATTTT.

The chain carries TRBV7-2 and TRBJ1-2, with 7 positions matching TRBD1. J gave up 8 bases and V 2 bases, and 11 bases lay outside the gene matches. Germline CDR1 SGHTA, CDR2 FQGNSA. The CDR3 runs to 15 residues. Here the CDR3 reads CASSLLEGARSGYTF. CDR3 bases: TGTGCCAGCAGCTTATTGGAGGGGGCTAGATCCGGCTACACCTTC.

The V and J genes are TRBV6-4 and TRBJ1-5; D unclear. This CDR3 has 14 amino acids. V dropped 3 bases and J dropped 6 bases, with 12 bases sitting between them. From germline, CDR1 is MRHNA and CDR2 SNTAGT. The CDR3 nucleotides are TGTGCCAGCAGTGAGGAGGTCACCCGTCAGCCCCAGCATTTT. Its translation is CASSEEVTRQPQHF.

This chain links TRBV7-6 with TRBJ2-5, with no clear D. The CDR3 consists of 12 residues. From germline, CDR1 is SGHVS and CDR2 FNYEAQ. Deletions cut 5 bases from V and 5 bases from J, with 9 bases between. CDR3 sequence (DNA): TGTGCCAGCAGCCTATCCAGGGAGACCCAGTACTTC. It encodes CASSLSRETQYF.

The CDR3 nucleotides are TGTGCCTGGAGGGGAAACAGGGGGTTCCACGAGCAGTACTTC. Its protein is CAWRGNRGFHEQYF. The J gene is TRBJ2-7, the V gene TRBV30; 8 bases align to TRBD1. This CDR3 has 14 amino acids. Germline V gene data show CDR1 as GTSNPN and CDR2 as SVGIG (reference sequence). The junction had 9 bases not matched to a gene; V was cut back by 3 bases and J by 5 bases.

The V gene is TRBV5-4, the J gene TRBJ1-2; no clear D. CDR1 and CDR2 from the germline V gene are SGHNT and YYREEE (reference sequence). The V and J ends lost 0 bases and 2 bases respectively, with 5 bases between them. This CDR3 is 13 amino acids long. This chain's CDR3 is CASSLGGNYGYTF. CDR3 bases: TGTGCCAGCAGCTTGGGAGGAAACTATGGCTACACCTTC.

The CDR3 bases are TGTGCCAGCAGCCCGGGTGGGACATCATCGGGCGAGCAGTACTTC. This codes for CASSPGGTSSGEQYF. The chain couples TRBV14 to TRBJ2-7; TRBD1 is a possible D gene (6 bases). Germline V gene sequence: CDR1 SGHDN, CDR2 FVKESK. The CDR3 covers 15 residues. V lost 4 bases and J 6 bases, leaving 19 bases between the germline ends.

This chain connects TRBV7-9 to TRBJ1-2, with a weak D call TRBD1 (5 bases). V lost 0 bases and J lost 4, with 21 bases in between. Germline CDR1 and CDR2: SEHNR and FQNEAQ (reference sequence). The CDR3 runs to 18 residues. CDR3 nucleotides: TGTGCCAGCAGCTTAGCGGCCGGGGCAGGGAGGTTTGGCTATGGCTACACCTTC. Its translation: CASSLAAGAGRFGYGYTF.

The V call is TRBV10-1, the J call TRBJ1-5; D gene ambiguous. Trimming took 4 bases from V and 5 from J, leaving 12 bases between them. CDR1 WNHNN and CDR2 SYGVQD come from the germline V gene (reference sequence). The length of the CDR3 is 14 residues. CDR3 sequence (DNA): TGCGCCAGCAGTGCGGGCAGGAGGGATCAGCCCCAGCATTTT. This gives the protein CASSAGRRDQPQHF.

This clone was found a few times. The chain couples TRBV4-3 to TRBJ1-4; the match to TRBD1 covers 7 bases. J lost 2 bases, V lost 4 bases, and 4 bases had no gene match. The CDR3 has 15 residues. CDR1 LGHNA and CDR2 YSLEER come from the germline V gene. The CDR3 region is CASSPKDRTNEKLFF. The CDR3 coding sequence is TGCGCCAGCAGCCCGAAGGACAGGACTAATGAAAAACTGTTTTTT.

Of note for this clone: The same CDR3 is also encoded by other DNA sequences in this sample. V gene TRBV6-5 combines with J gene TRBJ2-3, with a possible D match to TRBD2 (6 bases). V was cut by 0 bases and J by 2 bases, with 9 bases left in between. The germline V gene has CDR1 MNHEY and CDR2 SVGAGI. The CDR3 has 15 residues. The CDR3 nucleotides read TGTGCCAGCAGTTACTCGACGGGAGCCACAGATACGCAGTATTTT. It is translated as CASSYSTGATDTQYF.

V usage is TRBV6-5 and J usage is TRBJ1-2; TRBD1 matches at 8 bases. The CDR3 is made up of 12 amino acids. Looked up from germline, CDR1 is MNHEY and CDR2 is SVGAGI. The V and J ends lost 6 bases and 9 bases, in that order; junction bases with no gene match: 6. The CDR3 DNA sequence: TGTGCCAGCAGAATCGACAGGGGTAGCTACACCTTC. This sequence encodes CASRIDRGSYTF.

This clone was seen only a few times. The chain joins TRBV5-4 to TRBJ1-2; 12 bases agree with TRBD1. CDR1 SGHNT and CDR2 YYREEE come from the germline V gene (reference sequence). This CDR3 spans 14 amino acids. Trimming at V came to 2 bases and at J to 8 bases, leaving 4 bases not matched to a gene. The CDR3 bases are TGTGCCAGCAGCTTTCCGGGACAGGGGGCGGGCTACACCTTC. Protein product: CASSFPGQGAGYTF.

The V call is TRBV5-1, the J call TRBJ1-1; 9 bases are shared with TRBD1. CDR3 length: 17 amino acids. Per germline, CDR1 SGHRS and CDR2 YFSETQ. V shed 6 bases and J 2 bases; nucleotides not matched to a gene: 14. The CDR3 DNA sequence: TGCGCCAGCAAACAGGGGGCGGGAAGGTCACTTAACACTGAAGCTTTCTTT. It translates to CASKQGAGRSLNTEAFF.

The rearrangement links TRBV6-6 to TRBJ2-1; D remains unclear. The CDR3 has 14 residues. Trimming pared 2 bases from V and 0 bases from J, leaving 5 bases between. CDR1 MNHNY and CDR2 SVGAGI come from the germline V gene (reference sequence). CDR3 in amino acids: CASSYASSYNEQFF. CDR3 DNA sequence: TGTGCCAGCAGTTACGCTAGCTCCTACAATGAGCAGTTCTTC.

The chain joins TRBV27 to TRBJ2-3; D gene unclear. The ends were cut back, 8 bases at V and 6 bases at J, with 12 bases in the middle. In germline, CDR1 is MNHEY, CDR2 SMNVEV (reference sequence). This CDR3 has 12 residues. DNA of the CDR3: TGTGCCAGCTGCCCCCTCGGGGATACGCAGTATTTT. Translation gives CASCPLGDTQYF.

The V and J genes are TRBV13 and TRBJ2-7; 9 nucleotides match TRBD1. Unmatched junction bases numbered 5, after V lost 4 bases and J lost 4 bases. This CDR3 spans 14 amino acids. CDR1 and CDR2 (germline): PRHDT, FYEKMQ (reference sequence). This CDR3 is CASSSGTGNYEQYF. The CDR3 DNA reads TGTGCCAGCAGCTCCGGGACAGGGAATTACGAGCAGTACTTC.

The V call is TRBV6-5, the J call TRBJ2-2, with D possibly being TRBD2 (6 bases). Trimming shortened V by 2 bases and J by 7 bases, and 11 bases separated the two germline ends. Germline V gives CDR1 MNHEY, CDR2 SVGAGI. There are 14 residues in the CDR3. As DNA, the CDR3 is TGTGCCAGCAGTTACGAAGGGACTTTCGGGGAGCTGTTTTTT. Its translation is CASSYEGTFGELFF.

Turning to this clone: In the same sample, other DNA sequences code for this CDR3. The chain couples TRBV4-1 to TRBJ2-6; the D gene is possibly TRBD1 (6 bases). The V and J ends lost 3 bases and 0 bases respectively, with 6 bases between them. The CDR3 covers 15 residues. Looked up from germline, CDR1 is MGHRA and CDR2 is YSYEKL. The CDR3 DNA sequence: TGCGCCAGCAGCCAGGACAGCTCTGGGGCCAACGTCCTGACTTTC. The encoded protein is CASSQDSSGANVLTF.

J is TRBJ1-1 and V is TRBV6-5, with 9 positions matching TRBD1. The CDR3 runs 14 residues. Losses at the gene ends were 5 bases for V and 5 bases for J; bases not matched to a gene: 6. Germline CDR1 MNHEY, CDR2 SVGAGI. The CDR3 loop is CASSPDRGGTEAFF. In DNA, the CDR3 is TGTGCCAGCAGTCCAGACAGGGGGGGAACTGAAGCTTTCTTT.

This chain links TRBV6-5 with TRBJ2-5, with D possibly matching TRBD2 (5 bases). This CDR3 has 12 amino acids. Per the germline V gene, CDR1 is MNHEY and CDR2 is SVGAGI. Trimming cost V 6 bases and J 4 bases, with 9 bases left between them. The CDR3 DNA reads TGTGCCAGCAGCCCCCGGGGAGAGACCCAGTACTTC. Its translation: CASSPRGETQYF.

The chain combines TRBV2 with TRBJ1-2; D not resolved. CDR1 is SNHLY, CDR2 FYNNEI, per germline. The V end lost 6 bases, the J end lost 0 bases, and 11 bases lay between the germline ends. The CDR3 has 14 amino acids. As DNA, the CDR3 is TGTGCCAGCAGCCCTTTGGCAGCTAACTATGGCTACACCTTC. Translating gives CASSPLAANYGYTF. Drawing the rest from reference TRBV2 and TRBJ1-2, the complete variable domain is EPEVTQTPSHQVTQMGQEVILRCVPISNHLYFYWYRQILGQKVEFLVSFYNNEISEKSEIFDDQFSVERPDGSNFTLKIRSTKLEDSAMYFCASSPLAANYGYTFGSGTRLTVV.